This TCR beta chain was sequenced in a study of T cells in Graves' hyperthyroidism and ophthalmopathy. This clonotype was seen ten or more times. Recently diagnosed hyperthyroidism of less than 2 months' duration affected patients aged 18 to 65. PBMCs were collected from an approximately 9.3 ml volume of fresh peripheral blood. RNA transcripts yielded amplified TCR beta CDR3 regions. Using the HTBI primer set, a first-round RT-PCR was run on the TCR CDR3. TCRdb reprocessed the multiplex PCR reads with MiXCR, giving one entry per CDR3 protein. Of about 520,000 distinct CDR3 sequences listed, around 21% are singletons. The TCR originated in a man aged 18-30 years with Graves' hyperthyroidism. The sequenced sample consisted of blood.

The CDR3 reads CASSEGPNSSYEQYF. CDR3 in DNA: TGTGCCAGCAGTGAAGGCCCTAACAGCTCCTACGAGCAGTACTTC. This rearrangement joins TRBV6-1 to TRBJ2-7, with unresolved D. The CDR3 totals 15 residues. Trimming took 1 base from V and 0 from J, leaving 10 bases between them. Germline V gene data show CDR1 as MNHNS and CDR2 as SASEGT.